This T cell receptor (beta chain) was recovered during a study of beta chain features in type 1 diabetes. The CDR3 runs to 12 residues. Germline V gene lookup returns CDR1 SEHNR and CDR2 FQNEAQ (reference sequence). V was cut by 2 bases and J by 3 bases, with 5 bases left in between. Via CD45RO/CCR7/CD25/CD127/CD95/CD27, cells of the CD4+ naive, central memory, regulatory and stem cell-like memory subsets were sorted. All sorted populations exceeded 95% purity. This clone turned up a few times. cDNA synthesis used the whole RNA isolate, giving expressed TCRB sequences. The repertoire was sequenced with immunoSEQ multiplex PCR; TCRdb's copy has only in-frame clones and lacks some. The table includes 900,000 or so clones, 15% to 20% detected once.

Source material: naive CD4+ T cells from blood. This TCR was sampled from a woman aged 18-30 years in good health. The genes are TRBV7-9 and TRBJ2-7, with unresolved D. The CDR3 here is CASSLIHYEQYF. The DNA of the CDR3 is TGTGCCAGCAGCTTAATCCACTACGAGCAGTACTTC.